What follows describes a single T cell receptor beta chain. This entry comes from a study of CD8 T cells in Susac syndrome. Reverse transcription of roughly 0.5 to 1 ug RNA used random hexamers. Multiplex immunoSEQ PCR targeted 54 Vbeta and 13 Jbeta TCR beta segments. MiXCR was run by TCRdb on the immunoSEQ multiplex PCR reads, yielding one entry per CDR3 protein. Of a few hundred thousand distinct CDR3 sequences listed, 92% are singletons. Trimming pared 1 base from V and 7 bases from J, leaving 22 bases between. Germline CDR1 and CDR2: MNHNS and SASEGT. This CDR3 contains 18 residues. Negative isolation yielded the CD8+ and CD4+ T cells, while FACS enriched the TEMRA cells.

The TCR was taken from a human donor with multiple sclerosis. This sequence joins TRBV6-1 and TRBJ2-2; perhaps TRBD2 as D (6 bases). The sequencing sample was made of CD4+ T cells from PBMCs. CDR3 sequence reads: CASSEVVSGRRVGGELFF. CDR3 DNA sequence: TGTGCCAGCAGTGAAGTCGTTAGCGGAAGGAGGGTTGGCGGGGAGCTGTTTTTT.